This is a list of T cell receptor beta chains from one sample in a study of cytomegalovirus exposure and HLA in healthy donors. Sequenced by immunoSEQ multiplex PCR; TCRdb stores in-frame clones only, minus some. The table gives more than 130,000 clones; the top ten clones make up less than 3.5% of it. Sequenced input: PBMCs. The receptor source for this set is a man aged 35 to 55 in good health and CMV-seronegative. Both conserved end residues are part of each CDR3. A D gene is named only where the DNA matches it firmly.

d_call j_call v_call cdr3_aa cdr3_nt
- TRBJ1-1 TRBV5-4 CASSLDFWRGTEAFF TGTGCCAGCAGCCTGGATTTCTGGAGAGGGACTGAAGCTTTCTTT
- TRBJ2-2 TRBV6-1 CASSDPGKGAGELFF TGTGCCAGCAGTGATCCAGGGAAGGGTGCCGGGGAGCTGTTTTTT
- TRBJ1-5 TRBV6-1 CASSERGLGNQPQHF TGTGCCAGCAGTGAAAGGGGACTGGGCAATCAGCCCCAGCATTTT
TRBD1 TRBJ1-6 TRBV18 CASSRDRPYNSPLHF TGTGCCAGCTCACGGGACAGACCCTATAATTCACCCCTCCACTTT
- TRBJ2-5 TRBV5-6 CASSQPGMQETQYF TGTGCCAGCAGCCAACCCGGGATGCAAGAGACCCAGTACTTC
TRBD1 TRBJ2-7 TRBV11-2 CASSKAGQDYEQYF TGTGCCAGCAGCAAGGCGGGACAGGATTACGAGCAGTACTTC
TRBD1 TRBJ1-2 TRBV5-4 CASSSARTGGNGYTF TGTGCCAGCAGCTCGGCTAGGACAGGGGGAAATGGCTACACCTTC
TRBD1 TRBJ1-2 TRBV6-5 CASSIQGASYGYTF TGTGCCAGCAGTATACAGGGGGCGAGCTATGGCTACACCTTC
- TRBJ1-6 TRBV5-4 CASSRRVDNSPLHF TGTGCCAGCTCCCGCAGGGTTGATAATTCACCCCTCCACTTT
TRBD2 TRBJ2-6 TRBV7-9 CASSRSSGGGGGANVLTF TGTGCCAGCAGCCGTTCCTCGGGGGGGGGCGGAGGGGCCAACGTCCTGACTTTC
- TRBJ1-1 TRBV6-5 CASSLTGLGTEAFF TGTGCCAGCAGTTTAACAGGGTTGGGCACTGAAGCTTTCTTT
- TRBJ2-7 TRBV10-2 CASSDPGRSTYF TGCGCCAGCAGTGATCCTGGCAGGTCAACGTACTTC
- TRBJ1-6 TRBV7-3 CASSLETAGISPLHF TGTGCCAGCAGCCTTGAGACAGCGGGGATTTCACCCCTCCACTTT
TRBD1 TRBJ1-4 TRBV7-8 CASSFGTGGTNEKLFF TGTGCCAGCAGCTTTGGGACAGGGGGTACTAATGAAAAACTGTTTTTT
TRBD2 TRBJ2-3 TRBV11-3 CASSPTSGATDTQYF TGTGCCAGCAGCCCAACTAGCGGGGCCACAGATACGCAGTATTTT
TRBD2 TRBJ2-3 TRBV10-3 CAITREATDTQYF TGTGCCATCACCCGGGAGGCCACAGATACGCAGTATTTT
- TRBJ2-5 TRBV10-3 CAIGQSSETQYF TGTGCCATCGGTCAGTCCTCGGAGACCCAGTACTTC
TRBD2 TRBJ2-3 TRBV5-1 CASSLGGAGNTDTQYF TGCGCCAGCAGCTTGGGCGGAGCGGGGAACACAGATACGCAGTATTTT
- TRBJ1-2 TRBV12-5 CASGLDPSYGYTF TGTGCTAGTGGTTTAGATCCCAGCTATGGCTACACCTTC
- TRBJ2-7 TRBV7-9 CASSSTGEQYF TGTGCCAGCAGCTCTACGGGGGAGCAGTACTTC
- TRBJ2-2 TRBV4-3 CASSPDIHTGELFF TGCGCCAGCAGCCCTGACATCCACACCGGGGAGCTGTTTTTT
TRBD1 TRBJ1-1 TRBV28 CASSSPGQLNTEAFF TGTGCCAGCAGTTCCCCGGGACAGCTGAACACTGAAGCTTTCTTT
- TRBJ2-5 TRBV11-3 CASSPGGGGTETQYF TGTGCCAGCAGCCCGGGAGGGGGCGGGACAGAGACCCAGTACTTC
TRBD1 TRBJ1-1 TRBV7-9 CASTQTGTNTEAFF TGTGCCAGCACTCAGACAGGGACGAACACTGAAGCTTTCTTT
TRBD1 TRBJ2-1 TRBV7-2 CASSWDRGTYNEQFF TGTGCCAGCAGCTGGGACAGGGGAACCTACAATGAGCAGTTCTTC
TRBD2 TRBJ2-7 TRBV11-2 CASSFASGPSYEQYF TGTGCCAGCAGCTTCGCTAGCGGTCCCTCCTACGAGCAGTACTTC
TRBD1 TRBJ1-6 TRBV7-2 CASSLGDRDGSPLHF TGTGCCAGCAGCTTAGGTGACAGGGATGGTTCACCCCTCCACTTT
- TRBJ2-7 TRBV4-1 CASSPWAGREYEQYF TGCGCCAGCAGCCCCTGGGCGGGGAGAGAGTACGAGCAGTACTTC
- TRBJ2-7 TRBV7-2 CASSLVGGTYEQYF TGTGCCAGCAGCTTAGTGGGGGGTACCTACGAGCAGTACTTC
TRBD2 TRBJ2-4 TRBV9 CASNPGLGNIQYF TGTGCCAGCAACCCGGGACTAGGGAACATTCAGTACTTC
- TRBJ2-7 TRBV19 CASSIARGPSYEQYF TGTGCCAGTAGTATCGCACGGGGTCCTTCCTACGAGCAGTACTTC
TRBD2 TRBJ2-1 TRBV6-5 CASSPTGGGYNEQFF TGTGCCAGCAGTCCTACGGGGGGGGGTTACAATGAGCAGTTCTTC
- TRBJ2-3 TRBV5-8 CASSFGFENTQYF TGTGCCAGCAGCTTCGGGTTTGAAAATACGCAGTATTTT
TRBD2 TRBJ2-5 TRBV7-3 CASSLTSGGIETQYF TGTGCCAGCAGCTTAACTAGCGGGGGTATAGAGACCCAGTACTTC
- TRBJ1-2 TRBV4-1 CASSRRQDPNYGYTF TGCGCCAGCAGCCGTCGACAGGACCCTAACTATGGCTACACCTTC
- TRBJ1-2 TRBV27 CASSPRDPGSYTF TGTGCCAGCAGTCCTCGAGACCCCGGGTCCTACACCTTC
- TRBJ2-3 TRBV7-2 CASTLDPGRGTDTQYF TGTGCCAGCACCCTCGACCCGGGAAGGGGCACAGATACGCAGTATTTT
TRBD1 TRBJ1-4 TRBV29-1 CSVGPSQGINEKLFF TGCAGCGTTGGCCCTTCACAGGGGATAAATGAAAAACTGTTTTTT
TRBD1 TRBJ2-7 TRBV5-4 CASSRRDSPYEQYF TGTGCCAGCAGCCGCCGGGACAGCCCCTACGAGCAGTACTTC